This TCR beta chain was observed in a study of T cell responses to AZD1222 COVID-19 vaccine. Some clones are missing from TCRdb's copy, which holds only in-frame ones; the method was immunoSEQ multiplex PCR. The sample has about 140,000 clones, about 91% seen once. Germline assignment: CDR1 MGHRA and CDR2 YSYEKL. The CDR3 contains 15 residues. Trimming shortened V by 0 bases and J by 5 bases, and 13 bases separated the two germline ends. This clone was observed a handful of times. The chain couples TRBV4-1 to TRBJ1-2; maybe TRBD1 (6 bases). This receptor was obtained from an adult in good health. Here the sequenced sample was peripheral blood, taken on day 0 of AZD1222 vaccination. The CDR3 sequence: CASSQDRTQGYGYTF. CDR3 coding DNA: TGCGCCAGCAGCCAAGATAGAACGCAGGGGTATGGCTACACCTTC.